A single sample gave rise to the 19 T cell receptor beta chains below, sequenced in a study of control samples from healthy donors and cancer patients. Profiled with immunoSEQ multiplex PCR; TCRdb holds only in-frame clones, not every one. The sample gives approximately 120,000 clones, approximately 90% of which show up once; more than 3.5% is in the top ten. Source material: blood. The receptors originated from a human donor in good health. The donor label of this sample is uncertain.

This chain uses TRBV4-2 with TRBJ1-1; D not certain. The CDR3 consists of 13 residues. Germline values: CDR1 LGHNA, CDR2 YNFKEQ. V lost 1 base and J lost 5, with 8 bases in between. CDR3 amino acids: CASSQAVATEAFF. In nucleotides, the CDR3 is TGTGCCAGCAGCCAAGCTGTGGCGACTGAAGCTTTCTTT.

The rearrangement uses TRBV14 and TRBJ1-1; D uncertain. Trimming pared 0 bases from V and 3 bases from J, leaving 11 bases between. The germline V gene encodes CDR1 SGHDN and CDR2 FVKESK. This CDR3 is 15 amino acids long. In nucleotides, the CDR3 is TGTGCCAGCAGCCAAGATAGGATAGGTCACACTGAAGCTTTCTTT. This encodes CASSQDRIGHTEAFF.

As for this clone: Other DNA sequences in this sample translate to the same CDR3. The chain links TRBV10-3 to TRBJ2-7; D is unresolved. V lost 2 bases and J 7 bases, leaving 15 bases between the germline ends. This CDR3 contains 14 residues. From germline, CDR1 is ENHRY and CDR2 SYGVKD. CDR3 in DNA: TGTGCCATCAGTGAGGATCCCCTGCGAAAAGAGCAGTACTTC. Translating it yields CAISEDPLRKEQYF.

The chain uses TRBV11-2 and TRBJ2-7; D is ambiguous. The CDR3 contains 18 residues. CDR1 SGHAT and CDR2 FQNNGV come from the germline V gene. V lost 1 base, J lost 9 bases, and 28 bases lay in between. In nucleotides, the CDR3 is TGTGCCAGCAGCTTAGCCCCAGGCGGTCACTCATTTAGTAAGCGGCAGTACTTC. Translating it yields CASSLAPGGHSFSKRQYF. Supplemented by reference TRBV11-2 and TRBJ2-7, the full variable domain reads EAGVAQSPRYKIIEKRQSVAFWCNPISGHATLYWYQQILGQGPKLLIQFQNNGVVDDSQLPKDRFSAERLKGVDSTLKIQPAKLEDSAVYLCASSLAPGGHSFSKRQYFGPGTRLTVT.

This chain links TRBV6-6 with TRBJ1-5; weak D call: TRBD1 (5 bases). With 2 bases removed from V and 3 bases from J, the gap between germline ends came to 14 bases. Germline V gene data show CDR1 as MNHNY and CDR2 as SVGAGI (reference sequence). This CDR3 spans 16 amino acids. CDR3 in amino acids: CASSYKDTWTNQPQHF. CDR3 DNA sequence: TGTGCCAGCAGTTACAAGGACACCTGGACCAATCAGCCCCAGCATTTT.

DNA for the CDR3: TGCGCCAGCAGGGGAGAGTACTATGGCTACACCTTC. Its protein product is CASRGEYYGYTF. The chain carries TRBV5-1 and TRBJ1-2; no clear D gene. Trimming took off 5 bases at V and 3 bases at J, with 8 bases between the two ends. CDR3 length: 12 amino acids. Germline-derived CDR1 and CDR2 are SGHRS and YFSETQ.

Here the CDR3 DNA reads TGTGCCAGCAGCCAAGACAGGGCTGGGGAGCTGTTTTTT. It codes for CASSQDRAGELFF. The gene calls are TRBV3-1 (or the pseudogene TRBV3-2) and TRBJ2-2; D might be TRBD1 (5 bases). V lost 0 bases and J lost 8, with 7 bases in between. Germline assignment: CDR1 LGHDT and CDR2 YNNKEL (reference sequence). The CDR3 spans 13 residues.

The chain is built from TRBV7-3 and TRBJ1-1, with 7 nucleotides matching TRBD1. The J segment lost 1 base and the V segment lost 5 bases, leaving 10 bases of the junction unmatched. The CDR3 spans 16 residues. Germline V CDR1 and CDR2: SGHTA, FQGTGA. Here the CDR3 reads CASSPGGTQGNTEAFF. CDR3 bases: TGTGCCAGCAGCCCAGGGGGGACTCAAGGGAACACTGAAGCTTTCTTT.

As concerns this clone: Different DNA sequences within this sample yield the same CDR3. The chain couples TRBV19 to TRBJ1-1; D is ambiguous. CDR3 length equals 13 residues. Trimming removed 5 bases from V and 0 bases from J, with 7 bases in between. The germline gives CDR1 LNHDA, CDR2 SQIVND (reference sequence). CDR3 residues: CASSLRLNTEAFF. The DNA of the CDR3 is TGTGCCAGTAGTTTACGACTGAACACTGAAGCTTTCTTT.

V is TRBV25-1 and J is TRBJ2-3, with D perhaps given as TRBD1 or TRBD2 (6 bases each). The length of the CDR3 is 16 residues. The germline gives CDR1 MGHDK, CDR2 SYGVNS. V lost 2 bases, J lost 4 bases, and 16 bases lay in between. CDR3 protein: CASSERRGSEADTQYF. DNA of the CDR3: TGTGCCAGCAGTGAAAGGAGGGGGAGTGAGGCAGATACGCAGTATTTT.

As DNA, the CDR3 is TGCGCCAGCCGGGACAGAGATTACAATGAGCAGTTCTTC. Residues: CASRDRDYNEQFF. V is TRBV5-1 and J is TRBJ2-1, with 7 positions matching TRBD1. Germline V gene sequence: CDR1 SGHRS, CDR2 YFSETQ. CDR3 length: 13 residues. The junction had 5 bases not matched to a gene; V was cut back by 7 bases and J by 4 bases.

With regard to this clone: The same CDR3 arises from other DNA sequences in this sample as well. This chain links TRBV7-9 with TRBJ2-2; TRBD1 matches at 7 bases. Unmatched junction bases numbered 6, after V lost 5 bases and J lost 6 bases. Germline loops: CDR1 SEHNR, CDR2 FQNEAQ (reference sequence). The CDR3 has 14 residues. The DNA of the CDR3 is TGTGCCAGCAGCGCAGGACAGGACCCCGGGGAGCTGTTTTTT. Its protein product is CASSAGQDPGELFF. Full variable domain (outside the CDR3, taken from reference TRBV7-9 and TRBJ2-2): DTGVSQNPRHKITKRGQNVTFRCDPISEHNRLYWYRQTLGQGPEFLTYFQNEAQLEKSRLLSDRFSAERPKGSFSTLEIQRTEQGDSAMYLCASSAGQDPGELFFGEGSRLTVL.

The V call is TRBV6-6, the J call TRBJ2-7; TRBD1 matches at 9 bases. After removal of 4 bases from V and 2 bases from J, the junction contained 0 bases not matched to a gene. This CDR3 has 13 amino acids. The V gene's germline CDR1 is MNHNY and CDR2 SVGAGI (reference sequence). CDR3 sequence: CASSWDRAYEQYF. The DNA for the CDR3 is TGTGCCAGCAGTTGGGACAGGGCCTACGAGCAGTACTTC.

The V and J genes are TRBV4-1 and TRBJ2-2; TRBD2 might be the D (5 bases). Germline CDR1 is MGHRA and CDR2 is YSYEKL. V was trimmed by 0 bases and J by 5 bases, leaving 13 bases between them. This CDR3 has 16 residues. CDR3 nucleotides: TGCGCCAGCAGCCAAGAAGGGAGTAGGATAACCGGGGAGCTGTTTTTT. It translates to CASSQEGSRITGELFF.

The chain recombines TRBV25-1 with TRBJ2-5; 7 bases match TRBD1. Looked up from germline, CDR1 is MGHDK and CDR2 is SYGVNS. After removal of 5 bases from V and 3 bases from J, the junction contained 6 bases not matched to a gene. There are 14 residues in the CDR3. CDR3 DNA sequence: TGTGCCAGCAGTACAACAGGGGACAAAGAGACCCAGTACTTC. Encoded protein: CASSTTGDKETQYF.

This rearrangement joins TRBV3-1 (or the pseudogene TRBV3-2) to TRBJ1-1; 9 nucleotides line up with TRBD1. The CDR3 covers 20 residues. Germline loops: CDR1 LGHDT, CDR2 YNNKEL (reference sequence). V dropped 2 bases and J dropped 4; count of bases not matched to a gene: 20. The CDR3 sequence: CASSQKSLAPPGQGSTEAFF. The CDR3 nucleotides are TGTGCCAGCAGCCAAAAATCCCTCGCCCCCCCGGGACAGGGAAGCACTGAAGCTTTCTTT.

This CDR3 is CASSQDRDGRSPLHF. CDR3 DNA: TGTGCCAGCAGCCAAGACAGGGACGGGCGCTCACCCCTCCACTTT. The chain joins TRBV4-2 to TRBJ1-6; D is possibly TRBD1 (5 bases). V dropped 0 bases and J dropped 10 bases, with 13 bases sitting between them. This CDR3 is built from 15 residues. Germline CDR1 LGHNA, CDR2 YNFKEQ.

This clone was detected a few times. The rearrangement joins TRBV7-9 to TRBJ1-1; D is perhaps TRBD1 (5 bases). This CDR3 spans 14 amino acids. Germline CDR1 SEHNR, CDR2 FQNEAQ (reference sequence). Trimming shortened V by 1 base and J by 1 base, and 7 bases separated the two germline ends. The CDR3 nucleotides are TGTGCCAGCAGCTTAGGACAGCAGAACACTGAAGCTTTCTTT. Amino acid sequence: CASSLGQQNTEAFF.

This chain connects TRBV6-1 to TRBJ1-1; 7 nucleotides align to TRBD1. Germline V lookup: CDR1 MNHNS, CDR2 SASEGT. This CDR3 comprises 14 residues. V gave up 1 base and J gave up 8 bases; unmatched junction bases: 7. CDR3 sequence: CASSEGGGQAEAFF. CDR3 in DNA: TGTGCCAGCAGTGAAGGGGGAGGACAGGCCGAAGCTTTCTTT.